Detailed here is one TCR beta chain. The data are from a study of shared clonotypes between healthy human individuals. Profiled with immunoSEQ multiplex PCR; TCRdb holds only in-frame clones, not every one. The sample has 950,000 to 1,300,000 clones, about 75% seen once. CDR3 length: 15 residues. In germline, CDR1 is SGHTA, CDR2 FQGTGA. Germline trimming cut 2 bases from V and 1 base from J; bases unmatched to any gene: 3. The chain links TRBV7-3 to TRBJ2-5, with TRBD2 identical over 8 bases. The specimen sequenced was memory CD4+ T cells sorted from blood. Subset of the sample: CD45RA-negative fraction. The TCR sequence derives from a man younger than 35 in good health. The CDR3 sequence is CASSLRAGAQETQYF. Here the CDR3 DNA reads TGTGCCAGCAGCTTACGAGCGGGGGCCCAAGAGACCCAGTACTTC.